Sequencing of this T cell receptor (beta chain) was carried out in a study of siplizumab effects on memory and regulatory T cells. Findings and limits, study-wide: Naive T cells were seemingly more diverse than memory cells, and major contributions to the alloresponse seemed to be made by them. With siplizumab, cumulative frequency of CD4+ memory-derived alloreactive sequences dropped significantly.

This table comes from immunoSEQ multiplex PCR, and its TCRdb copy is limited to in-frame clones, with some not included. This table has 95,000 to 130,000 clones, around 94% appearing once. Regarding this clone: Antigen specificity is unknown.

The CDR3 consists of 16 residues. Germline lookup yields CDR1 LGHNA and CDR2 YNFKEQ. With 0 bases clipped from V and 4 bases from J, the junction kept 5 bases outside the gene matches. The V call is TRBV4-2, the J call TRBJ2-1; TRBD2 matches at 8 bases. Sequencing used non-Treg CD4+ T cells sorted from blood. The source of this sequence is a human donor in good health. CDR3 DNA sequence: TGTGCCAGCAGCCAAGAAGCGGCGGGGGGTTACAATGAGCAGTTCTTC. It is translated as CASSQEAAGGYNEQFF.